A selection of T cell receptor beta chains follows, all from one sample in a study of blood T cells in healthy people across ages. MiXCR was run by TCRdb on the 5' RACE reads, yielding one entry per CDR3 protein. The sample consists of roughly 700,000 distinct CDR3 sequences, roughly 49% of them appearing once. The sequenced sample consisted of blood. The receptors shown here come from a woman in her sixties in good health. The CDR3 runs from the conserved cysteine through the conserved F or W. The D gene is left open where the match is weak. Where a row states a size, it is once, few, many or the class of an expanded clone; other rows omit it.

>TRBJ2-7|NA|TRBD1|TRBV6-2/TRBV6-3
CASSYSLGTGGSYEQYF
TGTGCCAGCAGTTACTCGCTCGGGACAGGGGGCTCTTACGAGCAGTACTTC
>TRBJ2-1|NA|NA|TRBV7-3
CAGSQAGVSSFEQFF
TGTGCCGGCAGCCAAGCGGGCGTTAGCAGTTTTGAGCAGTTCTTC
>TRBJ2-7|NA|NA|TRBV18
CASSPSISGADEQYF
TGCGCCAGCTCACCGTCCATCAGCGGAGCCGACGAGCAGTACTTC
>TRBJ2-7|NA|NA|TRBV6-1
CASRAIAAGGEQYF
TGTGCCAGCAGAGCCATCGCTGCAGGAGGCGAGCAGTACTTC
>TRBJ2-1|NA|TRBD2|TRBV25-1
CASSSRNLAGGPRTYNEQFF
TGTGCCAGCAGTTCACGGAACTTAGCGGGAGGGCCTCGGACCTACAATGAGCAGTTCTTC
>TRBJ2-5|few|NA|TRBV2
CASSEAGGTQYF
TGTGCCAGCAGTGAAGCCGGAGGGACCCAGTACTTC
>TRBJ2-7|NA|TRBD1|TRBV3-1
CASSHGNRGLYEQYF
TGTGCCAGCAGCCACGGGAACAGGGGGCTCTACGAGCAGTACTTC
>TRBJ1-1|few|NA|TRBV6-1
CASRITGNTEAFF
TGTGCCAGCAGAATTACAGGGAACACTGAAGCTTTCTTT
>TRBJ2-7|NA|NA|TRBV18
CASSPGIGGPSGEQYF
TGTGCCAGCTCACCCGGGATAGGGGGACCCTCGGGAGAGCAGTACTTC
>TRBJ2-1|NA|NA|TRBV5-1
CASSLAGLVSSYNEQFF
TGCGCCAGCAGCTTGGCTGGACTGGTGAGCTCCTACAATGAGCAGTTCTTC
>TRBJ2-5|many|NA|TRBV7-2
CASSPQRQETQYF
TGTGCCAGCAGCCCGCAGCGGCAAGAGACCCAGTACTTC
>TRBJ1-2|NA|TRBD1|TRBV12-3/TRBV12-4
CASRPRDSHYGYTF
TGTGCCAGCAGGCCGCGGGACAGTCACTATGGCTACACCTTC
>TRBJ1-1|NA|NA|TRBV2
CASSDQGTEAFF
TGTGCCAGCAGTGATCAGGGCACTGAAGCTTTCTTT
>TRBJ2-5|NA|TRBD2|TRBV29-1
CSALLAGRLNEQYF
TGCAGCGCCCTACTAGCGGGACGCCTTAATGAGCAGTACTTC
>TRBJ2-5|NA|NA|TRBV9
CASSVRPMGEEETQYF
TGTGCCAGCAGCGTAAGACCGATGGGCGAGGAAGAGACCCAGTACTTC
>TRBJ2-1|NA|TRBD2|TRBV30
CAWRVAGATNEQFF
TGTGCCTGGCGCGTAGCGGGAGCGACGAATGAGCAGTTCTTC
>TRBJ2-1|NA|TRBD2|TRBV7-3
CASSRGLAGASEQFF
TGTGCCAGCAGCCGGGGACTAGCGGGAGCCAGTGAGCAGTTCTTC
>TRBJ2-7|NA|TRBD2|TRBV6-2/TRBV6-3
CASGKSLAGVYEQYF
TGTGCCAGCGGGAAGAGTTTGGCGGGAGTCTACGAGCAGTACTTC
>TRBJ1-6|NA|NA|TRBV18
CASSPVSGDVSPLHF
TGTGCCAGCTCACCCGTCTCAGGGGACGTTTCACCCCTCCACTTT
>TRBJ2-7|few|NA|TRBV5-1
CASSLTPGSGGEQYF
TGCGCCAGCAGCTTGACTCCGGGTTCCGGAGGCGAGCAGTACTTC
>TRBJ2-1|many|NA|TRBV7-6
CASSSPQTLGVNEQFF
TGTGCCAGCAGCTCCCCTCAGACCCTAGGAGTCAATGAGCAGTTCTTC
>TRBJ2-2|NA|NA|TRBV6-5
CATFRRNTGELFF
TGTGCCACCTTTAGGAGGAACACCGGGGAGCTGTTTTTT